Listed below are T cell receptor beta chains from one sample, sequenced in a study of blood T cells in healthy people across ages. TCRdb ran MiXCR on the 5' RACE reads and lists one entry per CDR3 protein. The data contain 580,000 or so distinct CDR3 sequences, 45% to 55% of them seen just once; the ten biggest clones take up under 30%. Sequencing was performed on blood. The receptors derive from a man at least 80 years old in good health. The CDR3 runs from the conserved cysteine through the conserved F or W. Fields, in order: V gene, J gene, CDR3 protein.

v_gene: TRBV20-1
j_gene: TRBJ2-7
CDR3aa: CSAPGVYEQYF

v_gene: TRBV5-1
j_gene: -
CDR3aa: CASSVDTGLETQYF

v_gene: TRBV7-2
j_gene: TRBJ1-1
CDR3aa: CASSLSSTNTEAFF

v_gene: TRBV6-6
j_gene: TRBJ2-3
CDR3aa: CASSDSSGTGQYF

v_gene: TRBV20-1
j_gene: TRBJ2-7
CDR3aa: CSARMDFGFYEQYF

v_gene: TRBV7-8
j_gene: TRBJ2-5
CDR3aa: CASSSSIVETQYF

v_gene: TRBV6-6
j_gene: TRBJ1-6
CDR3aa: CASSPGTGFSPLHF

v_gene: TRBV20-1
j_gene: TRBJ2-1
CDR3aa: CSARGRVNEQFF

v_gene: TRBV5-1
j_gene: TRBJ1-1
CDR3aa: CASRLPGLPTEAFF

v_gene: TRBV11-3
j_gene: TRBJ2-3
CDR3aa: CASSASGRAVDTQYF

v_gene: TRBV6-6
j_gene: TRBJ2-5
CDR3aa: CASSYRPQETQYF

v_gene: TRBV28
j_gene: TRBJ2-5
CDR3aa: CASRWGTSQETQYF

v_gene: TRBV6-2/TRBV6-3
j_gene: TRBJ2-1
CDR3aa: CASSQTSGGLSEQFF

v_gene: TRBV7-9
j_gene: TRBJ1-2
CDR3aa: CASSQGTDYGYTF

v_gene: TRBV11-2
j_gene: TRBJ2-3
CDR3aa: CASSQYRAGASDTQYF

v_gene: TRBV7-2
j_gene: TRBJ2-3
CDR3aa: CASSLARAGADTQYF

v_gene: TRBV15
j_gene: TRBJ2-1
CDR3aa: CATSRGLASYNEQFF

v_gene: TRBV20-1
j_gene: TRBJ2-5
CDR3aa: CSVLPGLAGVEKTQYF

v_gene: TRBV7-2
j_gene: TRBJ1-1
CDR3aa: CASSLDRRDTEAFF

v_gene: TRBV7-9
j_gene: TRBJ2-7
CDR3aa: CASSSTGSYEQYF

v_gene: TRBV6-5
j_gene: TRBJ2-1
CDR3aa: CASRPRRNNEQFF

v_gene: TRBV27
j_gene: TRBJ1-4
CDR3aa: CASSRTGFYRLSNEKLFF

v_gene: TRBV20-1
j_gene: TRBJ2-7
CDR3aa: CSAGDASSYNEQYF

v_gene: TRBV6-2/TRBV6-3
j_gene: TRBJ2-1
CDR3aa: CASSYDGMSYNEQFF

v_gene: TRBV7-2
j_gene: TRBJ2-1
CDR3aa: CASLLHLLGAYNEQFF

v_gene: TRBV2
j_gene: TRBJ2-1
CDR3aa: CASSERRTDNEQFF

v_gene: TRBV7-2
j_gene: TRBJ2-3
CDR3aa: CASSFSGSSSTDTQYF

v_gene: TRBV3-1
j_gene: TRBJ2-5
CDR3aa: CASSQEIRGSDETQYF

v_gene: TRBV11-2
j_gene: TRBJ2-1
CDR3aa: CASSLGTSPVNEQFF

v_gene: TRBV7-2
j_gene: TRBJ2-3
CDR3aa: CASSSWGRGYTDTQYF

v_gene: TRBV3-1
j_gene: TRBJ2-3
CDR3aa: CASSSAGGGGYTQYF

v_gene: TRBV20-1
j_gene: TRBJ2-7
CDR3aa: CSARALHPSNSVAFNEQYF

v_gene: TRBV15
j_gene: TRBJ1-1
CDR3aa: CATSRDRIAEAFF

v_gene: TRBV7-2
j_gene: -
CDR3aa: CASSVSGGLETQYF

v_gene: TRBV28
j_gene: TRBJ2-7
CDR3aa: CASSSSGRLTYEQYF

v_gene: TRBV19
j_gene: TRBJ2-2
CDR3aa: CATKTGTGGNTGELFF

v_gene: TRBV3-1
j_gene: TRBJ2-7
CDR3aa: CASSQGISTYEQYF

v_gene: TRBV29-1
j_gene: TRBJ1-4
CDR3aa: CSVGVVRGSEKLFF

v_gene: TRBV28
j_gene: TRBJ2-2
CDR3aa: CASSFRSSRGELFF

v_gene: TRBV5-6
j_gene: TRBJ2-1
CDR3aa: CASSRLANRYNEQFF